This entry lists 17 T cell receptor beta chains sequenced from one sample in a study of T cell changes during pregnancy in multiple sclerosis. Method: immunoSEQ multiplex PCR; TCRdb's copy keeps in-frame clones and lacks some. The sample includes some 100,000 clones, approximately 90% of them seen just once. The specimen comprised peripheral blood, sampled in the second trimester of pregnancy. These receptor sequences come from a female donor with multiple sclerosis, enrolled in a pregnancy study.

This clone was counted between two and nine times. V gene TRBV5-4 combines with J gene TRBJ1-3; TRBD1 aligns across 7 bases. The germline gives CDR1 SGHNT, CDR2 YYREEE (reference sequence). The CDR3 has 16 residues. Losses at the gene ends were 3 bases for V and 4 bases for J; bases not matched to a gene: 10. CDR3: CASSSRDSFPGNTIYF. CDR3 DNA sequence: TGTGCCAGCAGCTCTCGGGACAGCTTCCCCGGAAACACCATATATTTT.

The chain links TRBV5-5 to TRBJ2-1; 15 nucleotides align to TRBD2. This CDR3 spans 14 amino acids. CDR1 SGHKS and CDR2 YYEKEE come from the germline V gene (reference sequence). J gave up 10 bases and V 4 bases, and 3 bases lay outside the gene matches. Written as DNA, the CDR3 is TGTGCCAGCAGCCCGGGACTAGCGGGGGGAGAGCAGTTCTTC. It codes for CASSPGLAGGEQFF.

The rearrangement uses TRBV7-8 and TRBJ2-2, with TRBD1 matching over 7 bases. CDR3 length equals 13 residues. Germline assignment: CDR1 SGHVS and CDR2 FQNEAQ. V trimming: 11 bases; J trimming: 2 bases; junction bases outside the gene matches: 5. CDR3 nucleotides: TGTGCCGGACGGGACAGAAACACCGGGGAGCTGTTTTTT. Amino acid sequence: CAGRDRNTGELFF.

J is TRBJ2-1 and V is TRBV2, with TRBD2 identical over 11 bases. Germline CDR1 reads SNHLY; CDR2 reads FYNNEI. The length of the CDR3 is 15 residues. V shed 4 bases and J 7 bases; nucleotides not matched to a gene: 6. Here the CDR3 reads CASSVGSGGGNEQFF. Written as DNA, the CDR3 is TGTGCCAGCAGTGTAGGTAGCGGGGGGGGAAATGAGCAGTTCTTC.

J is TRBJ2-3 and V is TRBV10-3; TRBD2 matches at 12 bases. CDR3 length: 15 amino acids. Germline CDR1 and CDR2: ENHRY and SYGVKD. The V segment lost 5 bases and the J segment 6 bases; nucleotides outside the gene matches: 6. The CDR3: CAISWTSGDPDTQYF. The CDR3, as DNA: TGTGCCATCAGTTGGACTAGCGGGGATCCCGATACGCAGTATTTT.

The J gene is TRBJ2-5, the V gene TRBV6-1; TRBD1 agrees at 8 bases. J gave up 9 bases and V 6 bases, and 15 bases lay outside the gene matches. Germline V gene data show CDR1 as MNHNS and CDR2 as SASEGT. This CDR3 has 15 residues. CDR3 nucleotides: TGTGCCAGCAGGGGGGCAGGGGGCGAAAGGGGGCCCCAGTACTTC. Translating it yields CASRGAGGERGPQYF.

The CDR3: CASSAPGQLGLEQYF. In nucleotides, the CDR3 is TGTGCCAGCAGTGCCCCTGGGCAGCTGGGACTCGAGCAGTACTTC. V is TRBV2 and J is TRBJ2-7; possible D gene TRBD2, 6 bases. Germline V gene data show CDR1 as SNHLY and CDR2 as FYNNEI. With 4 bases removed from V and 6 bases from J, the gap between germline ends came to 19 bases. The CDR3 sequence is 15 residues long. Complete variable domain (other parts from reference TRBV2 and TRBJ2-7): EPEVTQTPSHQVTQMGQEVILRCVPISNHLYFYWYRQILGQKVEFLVSFYNNEISEKSEIFDDQFSVERPDGSNFTLKIRSTKLEDSAMYFCASSAPGQLGLEQYFGPGTRLTVT.

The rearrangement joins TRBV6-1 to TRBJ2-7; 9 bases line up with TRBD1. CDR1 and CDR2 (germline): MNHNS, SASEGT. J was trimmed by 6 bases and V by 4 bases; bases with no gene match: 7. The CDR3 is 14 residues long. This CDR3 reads CASSANRGLGEQYF. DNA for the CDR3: TGTGCCAGCAGTGCAAACAGGGGGCTTGGCGAGCAGTACTTC.

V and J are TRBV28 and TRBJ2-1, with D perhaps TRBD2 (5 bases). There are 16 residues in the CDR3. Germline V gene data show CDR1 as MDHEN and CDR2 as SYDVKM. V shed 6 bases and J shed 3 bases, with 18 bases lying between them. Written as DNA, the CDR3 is TGTGCCAGCAGCTCCTTTGGGAGCGTAGGCTACAATGAGCAGTTCTTC. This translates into CASSSFGSVGYNEQFF.

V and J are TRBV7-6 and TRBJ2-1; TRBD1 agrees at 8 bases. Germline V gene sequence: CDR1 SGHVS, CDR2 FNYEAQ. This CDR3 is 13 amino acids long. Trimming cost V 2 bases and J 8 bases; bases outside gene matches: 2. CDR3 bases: TGTGCCAGCAGCTTAAGGACAGGGTATGAGCAGTTCTTC. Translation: CASSLRTGYEQFF.

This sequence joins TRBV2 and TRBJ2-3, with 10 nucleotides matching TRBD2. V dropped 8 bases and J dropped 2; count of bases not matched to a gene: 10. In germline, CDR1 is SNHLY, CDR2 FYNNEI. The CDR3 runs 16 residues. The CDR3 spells CASDRIAGGYTDTQYF. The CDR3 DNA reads TGTGCCAGCGACCGGATAGCGGGGGGTTACACAGATACGCAGTATTTT.

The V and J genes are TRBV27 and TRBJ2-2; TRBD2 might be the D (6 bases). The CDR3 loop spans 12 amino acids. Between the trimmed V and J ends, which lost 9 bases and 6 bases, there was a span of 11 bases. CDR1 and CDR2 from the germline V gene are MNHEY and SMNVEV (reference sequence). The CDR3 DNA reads TGTGCCAGTACGGAGGGCTCCGGGGAGCTGTTTTTT. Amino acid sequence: CASTEGSGELFF.

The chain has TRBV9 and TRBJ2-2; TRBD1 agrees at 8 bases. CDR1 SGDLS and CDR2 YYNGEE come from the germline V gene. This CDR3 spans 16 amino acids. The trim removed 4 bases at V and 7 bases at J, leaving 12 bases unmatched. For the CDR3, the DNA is TGTGCCAGCAGCATCGGACAGGGAGTGGGGGACGGGGAGCTGTTTTTT. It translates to CASSIGQGVGDGELFF.

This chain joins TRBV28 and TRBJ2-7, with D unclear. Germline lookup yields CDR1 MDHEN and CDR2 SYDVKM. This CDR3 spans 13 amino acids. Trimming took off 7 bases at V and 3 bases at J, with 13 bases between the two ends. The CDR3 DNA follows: TGTGCCAGCACGAGCCTCTATCTCTACGAGCAGTACTTC. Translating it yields CASTSLYLYEQYF.

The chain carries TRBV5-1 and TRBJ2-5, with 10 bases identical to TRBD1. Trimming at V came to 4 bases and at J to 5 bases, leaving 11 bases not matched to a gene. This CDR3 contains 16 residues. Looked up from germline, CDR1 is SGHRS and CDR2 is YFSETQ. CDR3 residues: CASSKNGQGGGETQYF. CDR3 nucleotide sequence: TGCGCCAGCAGCAAAAATGGACAGGGGGGTGGGGAGACCCAGTACTTC. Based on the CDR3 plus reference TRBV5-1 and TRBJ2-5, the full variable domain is KAGVTQTPRYLIKTRGQQVTLSCSPISGHRSVSWYQQTPGQGLQFLFEYFSETQRNKGNFPGRFSGRQFSNSRSEMNVSTLELGDSALYLCASSKNGQGGGETQYFGPGTRLLVL.

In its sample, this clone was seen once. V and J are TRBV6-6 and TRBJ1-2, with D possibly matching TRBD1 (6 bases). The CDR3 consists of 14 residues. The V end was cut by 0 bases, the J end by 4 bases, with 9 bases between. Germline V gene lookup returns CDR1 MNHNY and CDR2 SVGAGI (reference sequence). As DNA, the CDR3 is TGTGCCAGCAGTTACTCGCCAGGGGCCTATGGCTACACCTTC. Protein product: CASSYSPGAYGYTF.

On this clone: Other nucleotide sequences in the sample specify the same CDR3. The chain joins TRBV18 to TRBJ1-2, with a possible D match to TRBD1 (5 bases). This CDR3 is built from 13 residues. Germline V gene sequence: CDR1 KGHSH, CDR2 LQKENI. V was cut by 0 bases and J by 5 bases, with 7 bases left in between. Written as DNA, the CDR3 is TGTGCCAGCTCACCACCCGGGGGGTATGGCTACACCTTC. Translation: CASSPPGGYGYTF. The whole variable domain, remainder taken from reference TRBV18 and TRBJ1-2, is NAGVMQNPRHLVRRRGQEARLRCSPMKGHSHVYWYRQLPEEGLKFMVYLQKENIIDESGMPKERFSAEFPKEGPSILRIQQVVRGDSAAYFCASSPPGGYGYTFGSGTRLTVV.